This TCR beta chain was sequenced in a study of blood T cell repertoires in COVID-19. Study context: The origin of the acute and convalescent COVID-19 samples was the United States, Italy and Spain. T cells, B-cell-depleted T cells, or PBMCs supplied cDNA or gDNA.

The V end lost 4 bases, the J end lost 0 bases, and 10 bases lay between the germline ends. This CDR3 is 15 amino acids long. Germline V gene data show CDR1 as PRHDT and CDR2 as FYEKMQ (reference sequence). In the study's own analysis: From reference gene primer amplification, estimates of nucleated cell counts were derived. Produced via immunoSEQ multiplex PCR; TCRdb's table is partial and in-frame only. That table furnishes V, J and clone size, whereas the DNA furnished D and trimming. The table shows roughly 50,000 clones, with over 75% occurring only once. The clonotype was recovered from a man in his 70s with acute or convalescent COVID-19. The specimen sequenced was peripheral blood. V gene TRBV13 combines with J gene TRBJ2-4; D is ambiguous. The DNA of the CDR3 is TGTGCCAGCAGCTCGCTAGTGGTAGCCAAAAACATTCAGTACTTC. Residues: CASSSLVVAKNIQYF.